One and the same sample provided the 20 T cell receptor beta chains below, sequenced in a study of vaccination effects on CD4 cells after COVID-19. Assay used: immunoSEQ multiplex PCR; TCRdb lists only in-frame clones, some missing. The sample has approximately 82,000 clones; 60% to 80% are singletons. No antigen has been assigned to these receptors. CD4+ T cells specific for antigen were expanded with viral peptide pools by the ViraFEST assay before sequencing. Culture lasted over 9 days before CD4+ T cell isolation. This material consisted of CD4+ T cells from PBMCs cultured with HCoV-229E spike peptides, taken before COVID-19 vaccination. Every receptor here comes from a human donor who received a COVID-19 vaccine.

The CDR3 loop reads CASSPRATGSSYEQYV. The DNA of the CDR3 is TGTGCCAGCTCACCACGGGCCACAGGGTCCTCCTACGAGCAGTACGTC. The chain is built from TRBV18 and TRBJ2-7; a weak D match, TRBD1 (6 bases). Germline values: CDR1 KGHSH, CDR2 LQKENI. This CDR3 comprises 16 residues. V was clipped by 1 base and J by 0 bases, with 13 bases between them.

This rearrangement joins TRBV5-1 to TRBJ2-1; 7 bases fit TRBD2. The germline CDR1 and CDR2 sequences are SGHRS and YFSETQ. With V trimmed by 3 bases and J by 1 base, 4 bases remained unmatched. The CDR3 contains 15 residues. CDR3 sequence reads: CASSWEGISYNEQFF. The CDR3 DNA is TGCGCCAGCAGCTGGGAGGGGATTTCCTACAATGAGCAGTTCTTC.

This chain connects TRBV5-1 to TRBJ2-1; no definite D call. Trimming pared 4 bases from V and 5 bases from J, leaving 13 bases between. This CDR3 contains 14 residues. Germline CDR1 is SGHRS and CDR2 is YFSETQ. Here the CDR3 DNA reads TGCGCCAGCAGCCGTCAGACGGTAAACAATGAGCAGTTCTTC. Translated, it gives CASSRQTVNNEQFF.

With regard to this clone: This specimen includes other DNA sequences encoding the same CDR3. The chain combines TRBV6-5 with TRBJ1-3, with unresolved D. The CDR3 is 15 residues long. V was trimmed by 0 bases and J by 0 bases, leaving 6 bases between them. The germline gives CDR1 MNHEY, CDR2 SVGAGI. CDR3 bases: TGTGCCAGCAGTTACTCAAGGAGCTCTGGAAACACCATATATTTT. It encodes CASSYSRSSGNTIYF.

The V gene is TRBV5-3, the J gene TRBJ2-5; 8 bases map to TRBD2. TRBV5-3 is reported as an ORF; its role is uncertain. J gave up 2 bases and V 4 bases, and 10 bases lay outside the gene matches. The CDR3 covers 16 residues. The CDR3 region is CARSGYGGEKQETQYF. CDR3 coding DNA: TGTGCCAGAAGCGGTTACGGGGGGGAGAAGCAAGAGACCCAGTACTTC.

The rearrangement uses TRBV15 and TRBJ2-1; D not certain. V dropped 0 bases and J dropped 7 bases, with 10 bases sitting between them. This CDR3 region has 14 residues. Per the germline V gene, CDR1 is LNHNV and CDR2 is YYDKDF (reference sequence). This chain's CDR3 is CATSRDNMRNEQFF. Here the CDR3 DNA reads TGTGCCACCAGCAGAGATAATATGCGAAATGAGCAGTTCTTC.

The chain joins TRBV5-1 to TRBJ2-5; D unclear. The CDR3 runs to 16 residues. Germline V gene lookup returns CDR1 SGHRS and CDR2 YFSETQ. The V end was cut by 6 bases, the J end by 1 base, with 19 bases between. The CDR3 here is CASTPNSGVPQETQYF. The CDR3 DNA is TGCGCCAGCACCCCGAACTCAGGAGTCCCCCAAGAGACCCAGTACTTC.

The chain combines TRBV6-2 or TRBV6-3 with TRBJ1-2, with D uncertain. Per germline, CDR1 MNHEY and CDR2 SVGEGT. V was pared by 2 bases and J by 2 bases, with 18 bases between. CDR3 length: 17 amino acids. CDR3 DNA sequence: TGTGCCAGCAGTTACCCGCCGGGTCGGGTGGGGAACTATGGCTACACCTTC. This codes for CASSYPPGRVGNYGYTF.

CDR3 protein: CASSYSSGRINYGYTF. The DNA for the CDR3 is TGTGCCAGCAGTTACTCGAGCGGACGAATAAACTATGGCTACACCTTC. The chain joins TRBV6-2 or TRBV6-3 to TRBJ1-2; D call uncertain. The V end was cut by 0 bases, the J end by 2 bases, with 13 bases between. Germline assignment: CDR1 MNHEY and CDR2 SVGEGT. This CDR3 spans 16 amino acids.

J is TRBJ2-7 and V is TRBV28; perhaps TRBD1 as D (6 bases). The V gene lost 5 bases and the J gene lost 4 bases, with 18 bases spanning the gap. This CDR3 is built from 15 residues. Germline values: CDR1 MDHEN, CDR2 SYDVKM. CDR3 DNA: TGTGCCAGCAGTAAACATCCCGGGACACTTTACGAGCAGTACGTC. It encodes CASSKHPGTLYEQYV.

The chain is built from TRBV28 and TRBJ1-2; TRBD1 is a possible D gene (6 bases). V lost 4 bases, J lost 4 bases, and 13 bases lay in between. The germline CDR1 and CDR2 sequences are MDHEN and SYDVKM. CDR3 size: 14 residues. CDR3 sequence: CASSSTRTAYGYTF. Here the CDR3 DNA reads TGTGCCAGCAGTTCCACACGGACAGCCTATGGCTACACCTTC.

This sequence joins TRBV7-3 and TRBJ2-5; 9 bases are a match to TRBD1. V gave up 5 bases and J gave up 5 bases; unmatched junction bases: 9. Germline values: CDR1 SGHTA, CDR2 FQGTGA. This CDR3 region has 15 residues. The CDR3 sequence is CASSPGQGWEETQYF. The CDR3 DNA sequence: TGTGCCAGCAGCCCGGGACAGGGTTGGGAGGAGACCCAGTACTTC.

The chain joins TRBV19 to TRBJ2-7; 8 bases agree with TRBD1. Germline CDR1 is LNHDA and CDR2 is SQIVND (reference sequence). The J segment lost 5 bases and the V segment lost 3 bases, leaving 3 bases of the junction unmatched. This CDR3 is built from 13 residues. CDR3 sequence (DNA): TGTGCCAGTAGTATTGGACAGGGTGACGAGCAGTACGTC. This gives the protein CASSIGQGDEQYV.

The chain employs TRBV12-3 or TRBV12-4 and TRBJ2-5, with a tentative D call TRBD1 (5 bases). This CDR3 region has 13 residues. The V gene lost 7 bases and the J gene lost 5 bases, with 14 bases spanning the gap. This CDR3 is CASTLSRAETQYF. Written as DNA, the CDR3 is TGTGCCAGCACCCTCAGCAGGGCGGAGACCCAGTACTTC.

This rearrangement joins TRBV9 to TRBJ1-1; no clear D. CDR3 size: 12 residues. Trimming stripped 7 bases from V and 1 base from J, with 8 bases between. The V gene's germline CDR1 is SGDLS and CDR2 YYNGEE. CDR3 nucleotide sequence: TGTGCCAGCGGACCCCGGAACACTGAAGCTTTCTTT. Its translation is CASGPRNTEAFF.

The V gene is TRBV30, the J gene TRBJ2-2, with TRBD1 identical over 7 bases. Germline assignment: CDR1 GTSNPN and CDR2 SVGIG (reference sequence). This CDR3 has 14 residues. V lost 0 bases, J lost 3 bases, and 1 base stayed unmatched. The CDR3 DNA follows: TGTGCCTGGAGTGTTGGGACAGACACCGGGGAGCTGTTTTTT. It codes for CAWSVGTDTGELFF.

This clone has just one count. Within the sample, other DNA sequences also encode this same CDR3. DNA of the CDR3: TGTGCCAGTAGTATTGGGGTTAGCAATCAGCCCCAGCATTTT. This codes for CASSIGVSNQPQHF. This sequence joins TRBV19 and TRBJ1-5; D unresolved. CDR1 and CDR2 (germline): LNHDA, SQIVND (reference sequence). The ends were cut back, 3 bases at V and 0 bases at J, with 6 bases in the middle. The CDR3 contains 14 residues.

The chain uses TRBV10-1 and TRBJ2-7, with a tentative D call TRBD1 (6 bases). The CDR3 has 13 residues. Trimming took 8 bases from V and 1 from J, leaving 12 bases between them. Looked up from germline, CDR1 is WNHNN and CDR2 is SYGVQD (reference sequence). The CDR3 DNA reads TGCGCCAGCGGAAAACAGGGTTCCTACGAGCAGTACGTC. This gives the protein CASGKQGSYEQYV.

The rearrangement links TRBV2 to TRBJ1-2; D not certain. V lost 7 bases to trimming and J lost 9 bases, with 18 bases between them. This CDR3 region has 13 residues. Per the germline V gene, CDR1 is SNHLY and CDR2 is FYNNEI. CDR3 sequence (DNA): TGTGCCAGCAAGGCGGGCCGCTGGCTAAGCTACACCTTC. It yields the protein CASKAGRWLSYTF.

This sequence joins TRBV5-1 and TRBJ1-6; D is unclear. Between the trimmed V and J ends, which lost 2 bases and 5 bases, there was a span of 2 bases. Germline CDR1 is SGHRS and CDR2 is YFSETQ. The CDR3 has 12 amino acids. Written as DNA, the CDR3 is TGCGCCAGCAGCTTAAATAATTCACCCCTCCACTTT. Translated, it gives CASSLNNSPLHF.